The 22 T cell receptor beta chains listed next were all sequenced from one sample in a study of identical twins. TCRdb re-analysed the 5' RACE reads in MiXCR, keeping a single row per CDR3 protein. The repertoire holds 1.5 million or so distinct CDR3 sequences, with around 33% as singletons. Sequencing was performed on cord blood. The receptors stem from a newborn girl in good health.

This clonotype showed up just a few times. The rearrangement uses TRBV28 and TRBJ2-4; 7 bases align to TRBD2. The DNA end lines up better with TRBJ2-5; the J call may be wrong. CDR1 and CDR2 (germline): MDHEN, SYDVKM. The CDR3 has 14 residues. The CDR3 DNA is TGTGCCAGCAGTTTTGGCGGGAGATCGGAGACCCAGTACTTC. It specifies CASSFGGRSETQYF.

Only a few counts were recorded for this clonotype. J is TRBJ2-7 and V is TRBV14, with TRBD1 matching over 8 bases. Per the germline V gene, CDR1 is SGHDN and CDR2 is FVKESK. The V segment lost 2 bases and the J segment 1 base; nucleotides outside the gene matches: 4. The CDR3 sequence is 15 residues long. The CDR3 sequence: CASSQFRDRSYEQYF. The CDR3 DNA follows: TGTGCCAGCAGCCAATTCCGGGACAGGTCCTACGAGCAGTACTTC. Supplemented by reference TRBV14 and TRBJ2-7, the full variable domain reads EAGVTQFPSHSVIEKGQTVTLRCDPISGHDNLYWYRRVMGKEIKFLLHFVKESKQDESGMPNNRFLAERTGGTYSTLKVQPAELEDSGVYFCASSQFRDRSYEQYFGPGTRLTVT.

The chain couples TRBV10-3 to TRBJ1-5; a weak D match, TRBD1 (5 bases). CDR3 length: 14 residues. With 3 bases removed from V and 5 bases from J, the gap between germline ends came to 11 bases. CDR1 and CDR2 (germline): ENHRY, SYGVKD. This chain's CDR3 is CAISERAGDQPQHF. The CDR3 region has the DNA TGTGCCATCAGTGAAAGGGCGGGGGATCAGCCCCAGCATTTT.

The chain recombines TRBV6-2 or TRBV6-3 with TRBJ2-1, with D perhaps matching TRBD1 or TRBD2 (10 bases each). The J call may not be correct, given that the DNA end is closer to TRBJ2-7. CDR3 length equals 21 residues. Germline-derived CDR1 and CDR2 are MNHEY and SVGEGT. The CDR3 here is CASSYSGTGDSGRSSYNEQYF. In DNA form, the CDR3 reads TGTGCCAGCAGTTACTCGGGGACAGGGGATAGCGGGAGGAGCTCCTACAATGAGCAGTACTTC.

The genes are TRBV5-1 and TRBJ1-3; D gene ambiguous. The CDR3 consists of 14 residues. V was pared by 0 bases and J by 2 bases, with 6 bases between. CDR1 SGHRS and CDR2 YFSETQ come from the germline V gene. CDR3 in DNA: TGCGCCAGCAGCTTGGAGGGAACTGGAAACACCATATATTTT. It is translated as CASSLEGTGNTIYF.

The CDR3 bases are TGCAGTGCCCGGGACAGCCTCAGGGCTAATGAAAAACTGTTTTTT. It yields the protein CSARDSLRANEKLFF. The rearrangement joins TRBV20-1 to TRBJ1-4; 7 nucleotides line up with TRBD1. V dropped 6 bases and J dropped 3; count of bases not matched to a gene: 10. The CDR3 is made up of 15 amino acids. Germline CDR1 is DFQATT and CDR2 is SNEGSKA (reference sequence).

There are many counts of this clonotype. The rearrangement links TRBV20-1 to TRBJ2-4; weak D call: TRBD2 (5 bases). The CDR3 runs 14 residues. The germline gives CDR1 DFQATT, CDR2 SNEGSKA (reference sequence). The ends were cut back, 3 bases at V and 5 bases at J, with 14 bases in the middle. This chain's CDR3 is CSARETGGENIQYF. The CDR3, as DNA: TGCAGTGCTAGGGAGACCGGAGGAGAAAACATTCAGTACTTC.

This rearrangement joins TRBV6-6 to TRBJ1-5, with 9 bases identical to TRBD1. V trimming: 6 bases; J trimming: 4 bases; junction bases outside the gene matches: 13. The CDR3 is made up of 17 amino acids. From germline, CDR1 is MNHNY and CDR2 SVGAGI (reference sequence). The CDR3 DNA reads TGTGCCAGCAGGATCGACAGGGGGAGGGGGTTTAATCAGCCCCAGCATTTT. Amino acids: CASRIDRGRGFNQPQHF.

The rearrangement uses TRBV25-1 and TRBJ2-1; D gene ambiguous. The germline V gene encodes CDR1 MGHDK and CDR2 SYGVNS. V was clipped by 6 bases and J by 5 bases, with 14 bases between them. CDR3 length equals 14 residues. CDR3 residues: CASSPPSFDNEQFF. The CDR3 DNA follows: TGTGCCAGCAGCCCTCCCAGCTTCGACAATGAGCAGTTCTTC.

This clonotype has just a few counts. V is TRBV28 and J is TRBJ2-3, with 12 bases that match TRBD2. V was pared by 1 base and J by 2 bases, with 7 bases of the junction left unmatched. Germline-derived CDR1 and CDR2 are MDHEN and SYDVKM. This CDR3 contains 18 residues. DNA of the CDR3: TGTGCCAGCAGTTTATTGCTAGCGGGGGGGCCCGACACAGATACGCAGTATTTT. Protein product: CASSLLLAGGPDTDTQYF.

CDR3 loop: CASSPAPGLAYEQYF. The CDR3 bases are TGTGCCAGCAGCCCCGCCCCGGGACTTGCCTACGAGCAGTACTTC. The V call is TRBV14, the J call TRBJ2-7; D possibly corresponds to TRBD2 (6 bases). The germline V gene has CDR1 SGHDN and CDR2 FVKESK. V was trimmed by 4 bases and J by 2 bases, leaving 15 bases between them. The CDR3 spans 15 residues.

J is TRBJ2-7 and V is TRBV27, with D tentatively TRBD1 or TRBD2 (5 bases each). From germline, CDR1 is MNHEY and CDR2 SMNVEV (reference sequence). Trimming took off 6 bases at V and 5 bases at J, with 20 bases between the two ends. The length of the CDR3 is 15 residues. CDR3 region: CASSPLLRGGHEQYF. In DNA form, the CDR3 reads TGTGCCAGCAGCCCACTTTTAAGGGGCGGGCACGAGCAGTACTTC.

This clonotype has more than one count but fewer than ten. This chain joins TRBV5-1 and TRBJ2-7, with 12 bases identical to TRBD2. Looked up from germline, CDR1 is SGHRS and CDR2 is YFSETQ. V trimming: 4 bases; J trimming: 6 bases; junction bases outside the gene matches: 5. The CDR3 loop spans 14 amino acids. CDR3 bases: TGCGCCAGCAGCACGACTAGCGGGAGCTCCGAGCAGTACTTC. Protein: CASSTTSGSSEQYF.

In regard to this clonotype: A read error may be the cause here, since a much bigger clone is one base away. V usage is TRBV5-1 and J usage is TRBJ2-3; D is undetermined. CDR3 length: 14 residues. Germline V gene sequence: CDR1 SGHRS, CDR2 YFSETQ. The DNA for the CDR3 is TGCGCCGGCAGCTTGCTGTTCTCCACAGATACGCAGTATTTT. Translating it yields CAGSLLFSTDTQYF.

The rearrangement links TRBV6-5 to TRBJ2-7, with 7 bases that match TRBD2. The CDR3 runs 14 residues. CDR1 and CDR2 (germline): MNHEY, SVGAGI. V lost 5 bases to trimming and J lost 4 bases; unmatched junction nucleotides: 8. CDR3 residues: CASSTGTKLYEQYF. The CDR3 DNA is TGTGCCAGCAGTACCGGGACTAAACTATACGAGCAGTACTTC.

The CDR3 DNA reads TGTGCCAGCAGTGAAATAGGGACTAGCCAAGAGACCCAGTACTTC. Amino acids: CASSEIGTSQETQYF. The chain joins TRBV2 to TRBJ2-5; 8 bases match TRBD2. With 2 bases clipped from V and 1 base from J, the junction kept 3 bases outside the gene matches. This CDR3 has 15 amino acids. Germline V gene sequence: CDR1 SNHLY, CDR2 FYNNEI. The entire variable domain, with the rest obtained from reference TRBV2 and TRBJ2-5, is as follows: EPEVTQTPSHQVTQMGQEVILRCVPISNHLYFYWYRQILGQKVEFLVSFYNNEISEKSEIFDDQFSVERPDGSNFTLKIRSTKLEDSAMYFCASSEIGTSQETQYFGPGTRLLVL.

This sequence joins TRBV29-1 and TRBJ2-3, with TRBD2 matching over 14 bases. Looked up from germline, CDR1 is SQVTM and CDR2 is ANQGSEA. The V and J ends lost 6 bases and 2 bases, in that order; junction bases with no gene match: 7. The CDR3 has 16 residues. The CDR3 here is CSVLRLAGGPTDTQYF. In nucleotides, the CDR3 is TGCAGCGTCCTAAGACTAGCGGGAGGGCCCACAGATACGCAGTATTTT.

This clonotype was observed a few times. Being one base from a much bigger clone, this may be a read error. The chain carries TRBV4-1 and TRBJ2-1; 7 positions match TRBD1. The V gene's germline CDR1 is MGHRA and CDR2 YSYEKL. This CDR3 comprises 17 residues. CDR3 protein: CASSHVMTGKVYNDQFF. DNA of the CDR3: TGCGCCAGCAGCCACGTAATGACAGGGAAGGTCTACAATGACCAGTTCTTC.

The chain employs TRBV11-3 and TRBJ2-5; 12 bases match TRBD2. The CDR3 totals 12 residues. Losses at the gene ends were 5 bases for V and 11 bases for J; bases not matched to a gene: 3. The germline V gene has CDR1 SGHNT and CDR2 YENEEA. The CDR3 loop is CASSLTSGRQYF. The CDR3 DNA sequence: TGTGCCAGCAGCCTGACTAGCGGGAGACAGTACTTC.

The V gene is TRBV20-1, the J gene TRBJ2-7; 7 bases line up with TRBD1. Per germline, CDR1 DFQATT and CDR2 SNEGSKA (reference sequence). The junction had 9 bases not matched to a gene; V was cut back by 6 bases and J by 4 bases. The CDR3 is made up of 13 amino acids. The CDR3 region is CSAEPGQSYEQYF. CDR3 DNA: TGCAGTGCCGAACCGGGACAGAGTTACGAGCAGTACTTC.

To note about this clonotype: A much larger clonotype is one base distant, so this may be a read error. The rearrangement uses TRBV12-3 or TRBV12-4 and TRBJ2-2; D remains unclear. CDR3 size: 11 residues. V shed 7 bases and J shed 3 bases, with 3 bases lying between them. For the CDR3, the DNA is TGTGCCAGCATGTACACCGGGGAGCTGTTTTTT. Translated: CASMYTGELFF.

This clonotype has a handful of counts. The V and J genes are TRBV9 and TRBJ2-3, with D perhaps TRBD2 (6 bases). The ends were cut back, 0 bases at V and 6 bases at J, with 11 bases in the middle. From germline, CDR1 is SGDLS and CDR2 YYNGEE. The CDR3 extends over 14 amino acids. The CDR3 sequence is CASSVELRGDTQYF. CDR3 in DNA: TGTGCCAGCAGCGTAGAACTCCGGGGGGATACGCAGTATTTT.